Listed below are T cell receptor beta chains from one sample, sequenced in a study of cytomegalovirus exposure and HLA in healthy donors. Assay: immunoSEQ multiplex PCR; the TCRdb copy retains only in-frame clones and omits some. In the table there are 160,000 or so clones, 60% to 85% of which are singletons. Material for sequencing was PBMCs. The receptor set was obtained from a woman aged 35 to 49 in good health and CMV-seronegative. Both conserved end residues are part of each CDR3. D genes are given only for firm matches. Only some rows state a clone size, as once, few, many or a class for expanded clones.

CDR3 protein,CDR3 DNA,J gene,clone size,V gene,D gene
CASSPRVGYTF,TGTGCCAGCAGCCCGCGGGTAGGCTACACCTTC,TRBJ1-2,-,TRBV7-9,-
CASSPQGLDNSPLHF,TGTGCCAGCTCACCCCAGGGTTTGGATAATTCACCCCTCCACTTT,TRBJ1-6,-,TRBV18,-
CASSFRDSYTEAFF,TGTGCCAGCAGCTTCCGGGACAGTTACACTGAAGCTTTCTTT,TRBJ1-1,few,TRBV7-9,TRBD1
CAIREGQGRGNEQFF,TGTGCCATCAGAGAGGGCCAAGGGCGGGGAAATGAGCAGTTCTTC,TRBJ2-1,few,TRBV10-3,-
CASSRRQGNTGELFF,TGTGCCAGCAGTCGACGACAGGGAAACACCGGGGAGCTGTTTTTT,TRBJ2-2,-,TRBV6-5,TRBD1
CASSSRDRMNTEAFF,TGTGCCAGCAGCTCCCGGGACAGGATGAACACTGAAGCTTTCTTT,TRBJ1-1,-,TRBV7-2,TRBD1
CASISGTDDNTEAFF,TGTGCCAGCATCTCCGGGACAGATGATAACACTGAAGCTTTCTTT,TRBJ1-1,-,TRBV6-4,TRBD1
CASSLTSRLSEAFF,TGTGCCAGCAGTTTAACGTCTCGGTTGTCTGAAGCTTTCTTT,TRBJ1-1,-,TRBV28,-
CASSSQRTGVVTDTQYF,TGTGCCAGTAGCTCTCAGCGGACAGGGGTAGTGACAGATACGCAGTATTTT,TRBJ2-3,-,TRBV19,TRBD1
CASSLARTGGGDGYTF,TGTGCCAGCAGCTTAGCCAGGACAGGGGGTGGGGATGGCTACACCTTC,TRBJ1-2,-,TRBV7-2,TRBD1
CASSLSAFYNEQFF,TGTGCCAGCAGCTTGAGCGCTTTCTACAATGAGCAGTTCTTC,TRBJ2-1,-,TRBV5-6,-
CASSQAGPNYGYTF,TGTGCCAGCAGCCAAGCAGGTCCTAACTATGGCTACACCTTC,TRBJ1-2,-,TRBV16,-
CASSLFGTGSYNEQFF,TGTGCCAGCAGTTTATTCGGGACAGGGTCCTACAATGAGCAGTTCTTC,TRBJ2-1,once,TRBV28,TRBD1
CASSVGPGGSGEKLFF,TGTGCCAGCAGCGTCGGGCCAGGGGGTAGCGGTGAAAAACTGTTTTTT,TRBJ1-4,-,TRBV9,TRBD1
CASSLGTGGASGANVLTF,TGCGCCAGCAGCTTAGGGACAGGGGGCGCCTCTGGGGCCAACGTCCTGACTTTC,TRBJ2-6,-,TRBV5-1,TRBD1
CASSLPGYNYGYTF,TGCGCCAGCAGCTTGCCAGGATATAACTATGGCTACACCTTC,TRBJ1-2,-,TRBV5-1,-
CASSFDRGEDTQYF,TGTGCCAGCAGCTTCGACAGGGGGGAAGATACGCAGTATTTT,TRBJ2-3,-,TRBV7-9,TRBD1
CASSLNGGPTGELFF,TGTGCCAGCAGCTTAAACGGGGGGCCCACCGGGGAGCTGTTTTTT,TRBJ2-2,-,TRBV5-5,-
CASSRQAGGSADTQYF,TGCGCCAGCAGCAGGCAAGCGGGGGGGTCAGCAGATACGCAGTATTTT,TRBJ2-3,-,TRBV4-1,TRBD2
CASSYRSSGANVLTF,TGTGCCAGCAGCTACAGGAGCTCTGGGGCCAACGTCCTGACTTTC,TRBJ2-6,-,TRBV7-2,-
CATSRARTGSVTNEQFF,TGTGCCACCAGCAGAGCTCGAACCGGGTCCGTGACCAATGAGCAGTTCTTC,TRBJ2-1,-,TRBV15,-
CASSFSELENEKLFF,TGTGCCAGCAGCTTCTCCGAGTTAGAAAATGAAAAACTGTTTTTT,TRBJ1-4,-,TRBV7-9,-
CASSGLTGSKSSYNSPLHF,TGTGCCAGCAGTGGGTTAACAGGATCTAAGAGCTCCTATAATTCACCCCTCCACTTT,TRBJ1-6,-,TRBV28,-
CAISGQGGPNTEAFF,TGTGCCATCAGCGGACAGGGTGGTCCGAACACTGAAGCTTTCTTT,TRBJ1-1,-,TRBV10-3,TRBD1
CATSRGDKNTEAFF,TGTGCCACCAGCAGAGGGGACAAGAACACTGAAGCTTTCTTT,TRBJ1-1,-,TRBV15,-
CSVGGGTRETQYF,TGCAGCGTTGGGGGGGGGACTCGGGAGACCCAGTACTTC,TRBJ2-5,few,TRBV29-1,TRBD2
CASSLRAASTDTQYF,TGTGCCAGCAGCTTACGAGCGGCTAGCACAGATACGCAGTATTTT,TRBJ2-3,-,TRBV7-6,-
CASSLYRGENIQYF,TGTGCCAGCTCACTGTACAGGGGGGAAAACATTCAGTACTTC,TRBJ2-4,-,TRBV18,TRBD1
CASSTGTASYEQYF,TGTGCCAGCAGTACAGGGACAGCTTCCTACGAGCAGTACTTC,TRBJ2-7,-,TRBV6-5,TRBD1
CASSIEWGTTYNEQFF,TGTGCCAGTAGTATAGAGTGGGGGACTACCTACAATGAGCAGTTCTTC,TRBJ2-1,few,TRBV19,TRBD2
CASSSGQLSSYNEQFF,TGCGCCAGCAGCTCGGGACAGTTAAGCTCCTACAATGAGCAGTTCTTC,TRBJ2-1,-,TRBV4-1,TRBD1
CASRKGARAYGYTF,TGTGCCAGCAGGAAGGGGGCGCGGGCCTATGGCTACACCTTC,TRBJ1-2,-,TRBV2,TRBD1
CASSIAEGTEAFF,TGTGCCAGTAGTATAGCCGAGGGCACTGAAGCTTTCTTT,TRBJ1-1,-,TRBV19,-
CATSRGDSATNEKLFF,TGTGCCACCAGCAGGGGCGACAGTGCAACTAATGAAAAACTGTTTTTT,TRBJ1-4,-,TRBV15,-
CASTDWGRYGYTF,TGTGCCAGTACCGACTGGGGGAGGTATGGCTACACCTTC,TRBJ1-2,-,TRBV19,-